This T cell receptor beta chain was recovered during a study of blood T cell repertoires in COVID-19. Study overall: There were acute and convalescent COVID-19 samples, and they came from the United States, Italy and Spain. The analysed material was cDNA or gDNA that came from T cells, B-cell-depleted T cells, or PBMCs.

Per the germline V gene, CDR1 is SGHNT and CDR2 is YENEEA. V shed 6 bases, J shed 5 bases, and the junction held 7 bases outside the gene matches. The CDR3 has 15 amino acids. Data came from immunoSEQ multiplex PCR; TCRdb stores just in-frame clones and leaves some out. Counted here are 85,000 to 100,000 clones, 70% to 90% occurring once; the ten biggest clones make up 25% to 30%. This TCR came from a man in his forties or fifties with active or convalescent COVID-19. J is TRBJ2-2 and V is TRBV11-3; TRBD1 matches 9 bases. The sample comprised peripheral blood. The CDR3: CASSRGTGTTGELFF. The DNA of the CDR3 is TGTGCCAGCAGTCGCGGGACAGGGACTACCGGGGAGCTGTTTTTT.